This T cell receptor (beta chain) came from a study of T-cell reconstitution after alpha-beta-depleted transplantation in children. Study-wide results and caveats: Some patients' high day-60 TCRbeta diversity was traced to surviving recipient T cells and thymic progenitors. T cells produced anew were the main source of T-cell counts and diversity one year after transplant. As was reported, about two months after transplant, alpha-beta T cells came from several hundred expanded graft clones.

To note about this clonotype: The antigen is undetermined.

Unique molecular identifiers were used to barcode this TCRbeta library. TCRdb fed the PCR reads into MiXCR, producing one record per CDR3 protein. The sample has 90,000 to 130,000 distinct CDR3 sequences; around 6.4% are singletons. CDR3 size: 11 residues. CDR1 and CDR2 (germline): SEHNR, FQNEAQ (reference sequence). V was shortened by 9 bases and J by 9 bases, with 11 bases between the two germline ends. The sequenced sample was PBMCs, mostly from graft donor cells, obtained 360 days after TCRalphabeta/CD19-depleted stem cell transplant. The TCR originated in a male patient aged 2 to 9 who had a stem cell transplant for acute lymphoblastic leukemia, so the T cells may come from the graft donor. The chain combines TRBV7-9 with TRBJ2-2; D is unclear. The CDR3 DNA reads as TGTGCCAGTCGGACCACTCGGGAGCTGTTTTTT. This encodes CASRTTRELFF.